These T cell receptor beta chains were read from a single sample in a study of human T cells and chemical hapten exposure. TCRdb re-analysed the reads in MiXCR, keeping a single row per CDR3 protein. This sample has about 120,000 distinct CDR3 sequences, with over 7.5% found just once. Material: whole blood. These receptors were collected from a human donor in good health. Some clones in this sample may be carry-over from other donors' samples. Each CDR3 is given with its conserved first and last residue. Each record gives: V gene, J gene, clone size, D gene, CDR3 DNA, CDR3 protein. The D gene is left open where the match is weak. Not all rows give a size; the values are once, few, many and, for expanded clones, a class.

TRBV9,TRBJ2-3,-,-,TGTGCCAGCAGCGTAGGGGTAGCTAGCACAGATACGCAGTATTTT,CASSVGVASTDTQYF
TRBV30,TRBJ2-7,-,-,TGTGCCTGGAGTGGAGGCAGCGCCTACGAGCAGTACTTC,CAWSGGSAYEQYF
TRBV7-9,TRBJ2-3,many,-,TGTGCCAGCAGCTTAGAAGGGACAGATACGCAGTATTTT,CASSLEGTDTQYF
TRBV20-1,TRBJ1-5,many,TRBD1,TGCAGTGCTTGGACAGGGCTAAGCAATCAGCCCCAGCATTTT,CSAWTGLSNQPQHF
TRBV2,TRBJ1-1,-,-,TGTGCCAACTCAGACCCCGTCTTT,CANSDPVF
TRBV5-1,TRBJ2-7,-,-,TGCGCCAGCAGCTTGGGGCCAGGGTATGATCACGAGCAGTACTTC,CASSLGPGYDHEQYF
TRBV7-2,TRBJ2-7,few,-,TGTGCCAGCAGCTTCCAGGGGGGCGAGCAGTACTTC,CASSFQGGEQYF
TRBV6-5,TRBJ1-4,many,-,TGTGCCAGCAGTTCCTCAGCACGGGGGCTTACAACTAATGAAAAACTGTTTTTT,CASSSSARGLTTNEKLFF
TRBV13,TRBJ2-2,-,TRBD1,TGTGCCAGCAGCTTACATAGGACAGGGAACACCGGGGAGCTGTTTTTT,CASSLHRTGNTGELFF
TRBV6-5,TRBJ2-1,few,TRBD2,TGTGCCAGCAGTTACTCGGGGGGGAGATACAATGAGCAGTTCTTC,CASSYSGGRYNEQFF
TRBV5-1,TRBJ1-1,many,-,TGCGCCAGCAGCTTGGATGGGGATAGGACTGAAGCTTTCTTT,CASSLDGDRTEAFF
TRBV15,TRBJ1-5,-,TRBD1,TGTGCCACCAGCTGGGGGCGAGGGGGCGCGGGGCAGCCCCAGCATTTT,CATSWGRGGAGQPQHF
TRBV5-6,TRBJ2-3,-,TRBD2,TGTGCCAGCAGCTTGGCGGCGGGAGTGACAGATACGCAGTATTTT,CASSLAAGVTDTQYF
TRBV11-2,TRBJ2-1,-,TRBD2,TGTGCCAGCAGCTCAACGGGACTAGAAAACAATGAGCAGTTCTTC,CASSSTGLENNEQFF
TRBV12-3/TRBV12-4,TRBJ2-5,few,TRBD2,TGTGCCAGCAGTCGGCGGGGGGGCCTGGGGGAGACCCAGTACTTC,CASSRRGGLGETQYF
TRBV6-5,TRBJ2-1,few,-,TGTGCCAGCAGAATGAGCTCCTACAATGAGCAGTTCTTC,CASRMSSYNEQFF
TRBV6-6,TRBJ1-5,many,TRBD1,TGTGCCAGCAGTTATGGGACAGGGGTGAACAATCAGCCCCAGCATTTT,CASSYGTGVNNQPQHF
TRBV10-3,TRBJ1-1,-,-,TGTGCCGCCCGAATAAATTCTGGGGGAGAAGCTTTCTTT,CAARINSGGEAFF
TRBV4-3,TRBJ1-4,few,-,TGCGCCAGCAGCCATTCTGGAGGAAAGGATGAAAAACTGTTTTTT,CASSHSGGKDEKLFF
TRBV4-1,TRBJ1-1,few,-,TGCGCCAGCAGCCAACCCGGGACGGTGGTCATGAACACTGAAGCTTTCTTT,CASSQPGTVVMNTEAFF
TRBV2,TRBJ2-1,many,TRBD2,TGTGCCAGCAGTGAATGGGGGGGGACCTACAATGAGCAGTTCTTC,CASSEWGGTYNEQFF
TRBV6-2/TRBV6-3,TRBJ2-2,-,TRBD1,TGTGCCAGCAGAATCGGGACAGGGGGCACCGGGGAGCTGTCTTTT,CASRIGTGGTGELSF
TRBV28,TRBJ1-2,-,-,TGTGCCAGCAGTTTAAGCCAGGTCATGGGTGGCGATGGCTACACCTTC,CASSLSQVMGGDGYTF
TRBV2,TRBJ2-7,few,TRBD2,TGTGCCAGCAGTGAAGCGGGAGGGCCCTACGAGCAGTACTTC,CASSEAGGPYEQYF
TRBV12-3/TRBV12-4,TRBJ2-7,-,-,TGTGCCAGCAGTTCAAGACTAGTTCCGTCTTACGAGCAGTACTTC,CASSSRLVPSYEQYF
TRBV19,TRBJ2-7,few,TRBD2,TGTGCCAGTAGTCCCCAAAGGAGCGGGGGGCTGTACGAGCAGTACTTC,CASSPQRSGGLYEQYF
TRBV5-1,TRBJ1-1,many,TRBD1,TGCGCCAGCAGCTTGGCGGAAAGGGGGCAGAATTTGGTAGCTTTCTTT,CASSLAERGQNLVAFF
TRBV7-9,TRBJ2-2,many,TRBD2,TGTGCCAGCAGTTATTGGACTAGCCTGAACACCGGGGAGCTGTTTTTT,CASSYWTSLNTGELFF
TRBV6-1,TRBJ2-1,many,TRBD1,TGTGCCAGCAGTGAAGCGGGACAGGGTTACAATGAGCAGTTCTTC,CASSEAGQGYNEQFF
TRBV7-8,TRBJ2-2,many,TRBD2,TGTGCCAGCAGCCCCGTGCAGAAAGGCGGGAGGGCCGGAATAACCGGGGAGCTGTTTTTT,CASSPVQKGGRAGITGELFF
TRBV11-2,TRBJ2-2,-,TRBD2,TGTGCCAGCAGCCCCGCGGTGCGGGAGGGCCTTTTGGGAGCCGGGGAGCTGTTTTTT,CASSPAVREGLLGAGELFF
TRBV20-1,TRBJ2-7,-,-,TGCAGTGCCGTAACAGGGGAGGCCTACGAGCAGTACTTC,CSAVTGEAYEQYF
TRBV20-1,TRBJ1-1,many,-,TGCAGTGCTAGAGGTCGCAGAGATACTGAAGCTTTCTTT,CSARGRRDTEAFF
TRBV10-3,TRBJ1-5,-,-,TGTGCCATCAGTGAGTCTACCGAGGAACAGCCCCAGCATTTT,CAISESTEEQPQHF
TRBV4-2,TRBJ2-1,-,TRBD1,TGTGCCAGCAGCCAAGGAGTCTTACGGACAGGGGAGGGGAGTGAGCAGTTCTTC,CASSQGVLRTGEGSEQFF
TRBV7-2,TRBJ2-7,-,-,TGTGCCAGCAGCTTAGATACACGGTCGGGACGCTCCTACGAGCAGTACTTC,CASSLDTRSGRSYEQYF
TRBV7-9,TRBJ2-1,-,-,TGTGCCAGCAGCGGGACGCCTTCCTACAATGAGCAGTTCTTC,CASSGTPSYNEQFF
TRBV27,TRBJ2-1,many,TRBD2,TGTGCCAGCAGTTATCTAGCGGGAGGGCGTGAGCAGTTCTTC,CASSYLAGGREQFF
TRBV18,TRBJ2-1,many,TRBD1,TGTGCCAGCTCACTTTCGACAGGGGGTGATCACAATGAGCAGTTCTTC,CASSLSTGGDHNEQFF
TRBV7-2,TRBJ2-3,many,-,TGTGCCAGCCGAAGAGGGAGCACAGATACGCAGTATTTT,CASRRGSTDTQYF
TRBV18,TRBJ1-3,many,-,TGTGCCAGCTCACCACCGGGACAAGAGGGAAACACCATATATTTT,CASSPPGQEGNTIYF
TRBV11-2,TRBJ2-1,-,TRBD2,TGTGCCAGCAGCTTAGTGCTGCTAGCGGGAGTGGACAATGAGCAGTTCTTC,CASSLVLLAGVDNEQFF
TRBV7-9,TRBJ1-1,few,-,TGTGCCAGCAGCTTCGCGTCAGTGAACACTGAAGCTTTCTTT,CASSFASVNTEAFF
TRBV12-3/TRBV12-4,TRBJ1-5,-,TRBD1,TGTGCCAGCAGCTCTCCGGGACAGGGGGCTAGCAATCAGCCCCAGCATTTT,CASSSPGQGASNQPQHF
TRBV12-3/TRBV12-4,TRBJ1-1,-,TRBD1,TGTGCCAGCAGGACCGGGACAGGGGGCTCTGAAGCTTTCTTT,CASRTGTGGSEAFF
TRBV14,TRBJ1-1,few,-,TGTGCCAGCAGCCAAGATACGAACACTGAAGCTTTCTTT,CASSQDTNTEAFF
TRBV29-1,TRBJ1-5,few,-,TGCAGCGTTCTCCAGGGTAATCAGCCCCAGCATTTT,CSVLQGNQPQHF
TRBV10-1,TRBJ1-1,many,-,TGCGCCAGCAGTGGACAGTCGAACACTGAAGCTTTCTTT,CASSGQSNTEAFF
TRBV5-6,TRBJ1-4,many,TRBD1,TGTGCCAGCAGCTTTAGCGGCAACAGGGGAAATGAAAAACTGTTTTTT,CASSFSGNRGNEKLFF
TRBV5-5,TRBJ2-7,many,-,TGTGCCAGCAGCTTGGTGGCCGGGACCACCTACGAGCAGTACTTC,CASSLVAGTTYEQYF
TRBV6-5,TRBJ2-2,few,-,TGTGCCAGCAGTTACTCAACGGGGACACCGAACACCGGGGAGCTGTTTTTT,CASSYSTGTPNTGELFF
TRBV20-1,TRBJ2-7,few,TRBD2,TGCAGTGCTGACCCGGGACTAGCGGGTGAGCAGTACTTC,CSADPGLAGEQYF
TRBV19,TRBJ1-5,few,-,TGTGCCAGTAGTATTTCGGCAGAGAATCAGCCCCAGCATTTT,CASSISAENQPQHF
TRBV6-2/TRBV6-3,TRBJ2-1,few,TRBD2,TGTGCCAGCAGTTACTCGGGACTAGCGTTGTACAATGAGCAGTTCTTC,CASSYSGLALYNEQFF
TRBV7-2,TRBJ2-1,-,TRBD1,TGTGCCAGCAGCTTAGGCACAGGGGTCTACAATGAGCAGTTCTTC,CASSLGTGVYNEQFF
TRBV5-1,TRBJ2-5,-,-,TGCGCCAGCAGCTTGGGGACGGGGGAGACCCAGTACTTC,CASSLGTGETQYF
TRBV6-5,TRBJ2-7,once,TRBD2,TGTGCCAGCAGTTACCGAGTTGCGGGAGGGGCCTACGAGCAGTACTTC,CASSYRVAGGAYEQYF